Listed below are T cell receptor beta chains from one sample, sequenced in a study of blood T cell repertoires in COVID-19. Some clones are missing from TCRdb's copy, which holds only in-frame ones; the method was immunoSEQ multiplex PCR. The sample includes some 160,000 clones, approximately 90% seen only once; the top ten take around 5.1%. Material for sequencing was peripheral blood. These receptors were obtained from a man aged 18 to 29 with COVID-19, enrolled during active disease. CDR3s include the opening cysteine and the closing phenylalanine or tryptophan. Fields, in order: J gene, D gene, clone size, V gene, CDR3 DNA, CDR3 protein. D genes are given only for firm matches. Rows give clone size only sometimes, using once, few, many, or a class for an expanded clone.

>TRBJ2-1|-|-|TRBV15
TGTGCCACCAGAGGGGGGGGGTACAATGAGCAGTTCTTC
CATRGGGYNEQFF
>TRBJ2-1|TRBD2|once|TRBV29-1
TGCAGCGTTGAACGGGGGGTCAACAATGAGCAGTTCTTC
CSVERGVNNEQFF
>TRBJ2-7|-|-|TRBV9
TGTGCCAGCAGCGTAGACGGTCATCACTCCTACGAGCAGTACTTC
CASSVDGHHSYEQYF
>TRBJ2-7|-|-|TRBV7-2
TGTGCCGGCAGCCCCAGGGGGGTTAGGGTGTACGAGCAGTACTTC
CAGSPRGVRVYEQYF
>TRBJ2-3|TRBD2|-|TRBV4-2
TGTGCCAGCAGCCACCATTGGACTAGCGGGCCCAAAGGGTTGGGAGATACGCAGTATTTT
CASSHHWTSGPKGLGDTQYF
>TRBJ1-5|-|-|TRBV18
TGTGCCAGCTCTCTCGGGGACATCAATCAGCCCCAGCATTTT
CASSLGDINQPQHF
>TRBJ2-1|TRBD1|-|TRBV9
TGTGCCAGCAGCGTAGGGGACAGCTCCTACAATGAGCAGTTCTTC
CASSVGDSSYNEQFF
>TRBJ2-3|TRBD2|-|TRBV11-2
TGTGCCAGCAGCTTGAAACGGGCTAGTGGGGGGGCAGATACGCAGTATTTT
CASSLKRASGGADTQYF
>TRBJ2-7|-|-|TRBV27
TGTGCCAGCAGTCCCCGGGGTGGTAGAGAGCAGTACTTC
CASSPRGGREQYF
>TRBJ2-7|TRBD2|-|TRBV11-1
TGTGCCAGCAGCGCCGGGACTACCTACGAGCAGTACTTC
CASSAGTTYEQYF
>TRBJ1-2|-|-|TRBV27
TGTGCCAGCTCGCCAGGGGCTAGTGGTTCTGGCTACACCTTC
CASSPGASGSGYTF
>TRBJ2-1|TRBD2|-|TRBV7-9
TGTGCCAGCAGCCCCCCAACTAGCGGGAGTAGGTACAATGAGCAGTTCTTC
CASSPPTSGSRYNEQFF
>TRBJ1-4|-|once|TRBV3-1/TRBV3-2
TGTGCCAGCAGCCAAGGGCCCGGCGGGAGGGAAAAACTGCTTTTT
CASSQGPGGREKLLF
>TRBJ1-1|TRBD1|-|TRBV9
TGTGCCAGCTCGAGGACAGGGATTATCACTGAAGCTTTCTTT
CASSRTGIITEAFF
>TRBJ2-7|-|few|TRBV5-1
TGCGCCAGCAGCTTCGGGTACGAGCAGTACTTC
CASSFGYEQYF
>TRBJ2-7|-|once|TRBV14
TGTGCCAGCAGCCAAGAAAGCGGGGCAGGGGACGAGCAGTACTTC
CASSQESGAGDEQYF
>TRBJ2-7|TRBD1|-|TRBV30
TGTGCCTGGGGACCCGGGACAGGGATCTACGAGCAGTACTTC
CAWGPGTGIYEQYF
>TRBJ2-1|-|-|TRBV28
TGTGCCACGGCCGGCGGGAATAGGAATGAGCAGTTCTTC
CATAGGNRNEQFF
>TRBJ2-7|-|-|TRBV11-2
TGTGCCAGCAGCTCCACCAGCACGGGGAGGTTGTACGAGCAGTACTTC
CASSSTSTGRLYEQYF
>TRBJ1-4|-|-|TRBV2
TGTGCCAGCAGAGATTTTTCTAATGAAAAACTGCTTTTT
CASRDFSNEKLLF
>TRBJ2-7|-|-|TRBV6-5
TGTGCCAGCAGGGGTTTTGAGGGGGGGTCCTACGAGCAGTACTTC
CASRGFEGGSYEQYF
>TRBJ1-2|-|-|TRBV7-8
TGTGCCAGCAGCCCGGTCCGTCGGGCTAACTATGGCTACACCTTC
CASSPVRRANYGYTF
>TRBJ2-1|TRBD2|-|TRBV7-6
TGTGCCAGCAGCCGCCCCGCCGGACTAGCGGGAAAGAACAATGAGCAGTTCTTC
CASSRPAGLAGKNNEQFF
>TRBJ2-7|TRBD2|-|TRBV6-2/TRBV6-3
TGTGCCAGCAGTTACGTAACTAGCGGGAAGAACGAGCAGTACTTC
CASSYVTSGKNEQYF
>TRBJ1-6|TRBD1|-|TRBV5-6
TGTGCCAGCAGAACCAGGGGGCCCTATAATTCACCCCTCCACTTT
CASRTRGPYNSPLHF